These 21 T cell receptor beta chains came from one sample sequenced in a study of blood T cell repertoires in COVID-19. TCRdb keeps only in-frame clones here, not all; method: immunoSEQ multiplex PCR. Here the sample spans hundreds of thousands of clones, roughly 90% being singletons. Sequenced material: PBMCs or T cells enriched from blood (not recorded which). Every receptor here comes from a woman aged 50 to 60 in a cohort exposed to, infected with or recovered from COVID-19 (not recorded which).

This clone was picked up a small number of times. The chain combines TRBV30 with TRBJ1-3, with D possibly matching TRBD1 (6 bases). With 5 bases removed from V and 4 bases from J, the gap between germline ends came to 15 bases. The CDR3 spans 14 residues. Germline V CDR1 and CDR2: GTSNPN, SVGIG (reference sequence). The CDR3 sequence: CAWARGARGNTIYF. CDR3 nucleotides: TGTGCCTGGGCCCGGGGGGCGCGGGGAAACACCATATATTTT.

This clone came up a few times. V usage is TRBV7-8 and J usage is TRBJ1-4; TRBD1 matches 10 bases. J gave up 10 bases and V 5 bases, and 10 bases lay outside the gene matches. Germline CDR1 SGHVS, CDR2 FQNEAQ. CDR3 length: 15 residues. CDR3 region: CASSADRGARGKLFF. Here the CDR3 DNA reads TGTGCCAGCAGCGCGGACAGGGGGGCGAGGGGAAAACTGTTTTTT.

A few counts support this clone. This chain connects TRBV6-5 to TRBJ1-1; D unresolved. The germline V gene encodes CDR1 MNHEY and CDR2 SVGAGI. The V end lost 4 bases, the J end lost 0 bases, and 9 bases lay between the germline ends. The CDR3 covers 14 residues. DNA of the CDR3: TGTGCCAGCAGTTCCGCGGAGGTGAACACTGAAGCTTTCTTT. Protein: CASSSAEVNTEAFF.

The rearrangement uses TRBV19 and TRBJ1-3, with 10 bases that match TRBD1. This CDR3 spans 17 amino acids. V dropped 4 bases and J dropped 0; count of bases not matched to a gene: 6. Germline V gene lookup returns CDR1 LNHDA and CDR2 SQIVND (reference sequence). CDR3 DNA sequence: TGTGCCAGTAGTAAGGGACAGGGGCTCCCCTCTGGAAACACCATATATTTT. The encoded protein is CASSKGQGLPSGNTIYF.

The V call is TRBV12-2, the J call TRBJ2-2; TRBD2 was called by the table and not checked on the DNA. TRBV12-2 is reported as a pseudogene. The CDR3 contains 16 residues. The CDR3 DNA sequence: TGTGCAAGTCGCTTAGCGATGCTAGCGGCCGCCAGGGAGCTGTTTTTT. Its protein product is CASRLAMLAAARELFF.

J is TRBJ2-2 and V is TRBV19; 9 bases are shared with TRBD2. From germline, CDR1 is LNHDA and CDR2 SQIVND (reference sequence). The CDR3 runs to 17 residues. V shed 4 bases, J shed 4 bases, and the junction held 10 bases outside the gene matches. The CDR3: CASSTGLAGVGTGELFF. The CDR3 DNA reads TGTGCCAGTAGTACCGGGTTAGCGGGGGTTGGCACCGGGGAGCTGTTTTTT.

The chain couples TRBV5-6 to TRBJ1-1; the D gene is possibly TRBD1 (6 bases). CDR3 length equals 15 residues. Trimming removed 2 bases from V and 1 base from J, with 12 bases in between. From germline, CDR1 is SGHDT and CDR2 YYEEEE. The CDR3 reads CASSLYDRRNTEAFF. CDR3 coding DNA: TGTGCCAGCAGCTTATATGACAGGAGGAACACTGAAGCTTTCTTT.

The chain joins TRBV5-1 to TRBJ2-1; 7 nucleotides align to TRBD1. With 6 bases clipped from V and 5 bases from J, the junction kept 14 bases outside the gene matches. This CDR3 region has 16 residues. Germline-derived CDR1 and CDR2 are SGHRS and YFSETQ. CDR3: CASMLQGQSLNNEQFF. DNA for the CDR3: TGCGCCAGCATGCTGCAGGGACAGTCTCTAAACAATGAGCAGTTCTTC.

This clone has a handful of counts. The chain links TRBV7-9 to TRBJ2-7, with D possibly TRBD2 on 6 matching bases. Germline V CDR1 and CDR2: SEHNR, FQNEAQ (reference sequence). The CDR3 sequence is 12 residues long. V was pared by 6 bases and J by 5 bases, with 11 bases between. Here the CDR3 reads CASSPGLNEQYF. The CDR3 DNA is TGTGCCAGCAGTCCGGGACTCAACGAGCAGTACTTC.

The genes are TRBV2 and TRBJ1-5, with D tentatively TRBD1 (5 bases). Trimming took off 0 bases at V and 11 bases at J, with 11 bases between the two ends. Germline V gene sequence: CDR1 SNHLY, CDR2 FYNNEI. CDR3 length equals 13 residues. DNA for the CDR3: TGTGCCAGCAGTGAAGCGCTTACAGGAGCCCAGCATTTT. Its translation is CASSEALTGAQHF.

This chain links TRBV19 with TRBJ2-5; 14 bases align to TRBD2. CDR3 length equals 16 residues. The germline V gene encodes CDR1 LNHDA and CDR2 SQIVND (reference sequence). The V segment lost 5 bases and the J segment 6 bases; nucleotides outside the gene matches: 8. The CDR3 protein is CASSPTTSGGAKTQYF. The CDR3 nucleotides are TGTGCCAGTAGTCCAACGACTAGCGGGGGGGCAAAGACCCAGTACTTC.

The chain carries TRBV19 and TRBJ1-5; no definite D call. The CDR3 spans 14 residues. Germline V gene data show CDR1 as LNHDA and CDR2 as SQIVND (reference sequence). V gave up 4 bases and J gave up 3 bases, with 10 bases separating them. CDR3 sequence: CASSRSGNNQPQHF. Written as DNA, the CDR3 is TGTGCCAGTAGTAGATCCGGGAACAATCAGCCCCAGCATTTT. Full variable domain (outside the CDR3, taken from reference TRBV19 and TRBJ1-5): DGGITQSPKYLFRKEGQNVTLSCEQNLNHDAMYWYRQDPGQGLRLIYYSQIVNDFQKGDIAEGYSVSREKKESFPLTVTSAQKNPTAFYLCASSRSGNNQPQHFGDGTRLSIL.

This clone was detected only once. The J gene is TRBJ1-5, the V gene TRBV9; a possible D gene is TRBD1 (6 bases). From germline, CDR1 is SGDLS and CDR2 YYNGEE. Between the trimmed V and J ends, which lost 2 bases and 0 bases, there was a span of 9 bases. This CDR3 is built from 15 residues. CDR3 amino acids: CASSVGTLSNQPQHF. The CDR3, as DNA: TGTGCCAGCAGCGTCGGGACACTTAGCAATCAGCCCCAGCATTTT.

V and J are TRBV7-2 and TRBJ1-1; D possibly corresponds to TRBD1 (6 bases). Per the germline V gene, CDR1 is SGHTA and CDR2 is FQGNSA. The CDR3 has 16 amino acids. V lost 4 bases, J lost 6 bases, and 21 bases lay in between. Written as DNA, the CDR3 is TGTGCCAGCAGCTATTTGGGGGCAGGCTTTTTCCCTGAAGCTTTCTTT. This translates into CASSYLGAGFFPEAFF.

V gene TRBV3-1 (or the pseudogene TRBV3-2) combines with J gene TRBJ2-6; possibly TRBD1 for D (6 bases). The length of the CDR3 is 18 residues. V was shortened by 1 base and J by 1 base, with 14 bases between the two germline ends. The germline gives CDR1 LGHDT, CDR2 YNNKEL (reference sequence). The CDR3 nucleotides read TGTGCCAGCAGCCAAGTTCTTGGGGGCCTTTCTGGGGCCAACGTCCTGACTTTC. Its translation is CASSQVLGGLSGANVLTF.

The V call is TRBV11-3, the J call TRBJ1-2; D gene ambiguous. Germline-derived CDR1 and CDR2 are SGHNT and YENEEA. V was clipped by 5 bases and J by 8 bases, with 18 bases between them. The CDR3 is 14 residues long. CDR3 DNA: TGTGCCAGCAGCCTCCCCCGCAGGCCCTGGGGCTACACCTTC. It codes for CASSLPRRPWGYTF.

The chain joins TRBV7-2 to TRBJ2-2; 9 nucleotides align to TRBD1. V trimming: 7 bases; J trimming: 10 bases; junction bases outside the gene matches: 7. Germline V gene lookup returns CDR1 SGHTA and CDR2 FQGNSA. The CDR3 contains 13 residues. The CDR3 DNA sequence: TGTGCCAGCAACCCGGGACAGGGTGCGGAGCTGTTTTTT. Its translation: CASNPGQGAELFF.

The chain links TRBV4-3 to TRBJ2-5; 8 bases fit TRBD2. Germline CDR1 reads LGHNA; CDR2 reads YSLEER. The CDR3 loop spans 16 amino acids. V trimming: 0 bases; J trimming: 5 bases; junction bases outside the gene matches: 8. The CDR3 is CASSQDFRGGLETQYF. The CDR3 bases are TGCGCCAGCAGCCAAGATTTCCGGGGGGGGCTGGAGACCCAGTACTTC.

The chain couples TRBV28 to TRBJ2-3; 13 bases line up with TRBD2. This CDR3 region has 15 residues. Per germline, CDR1 MDHEN and CDR2 SYDVKM. V gave up 6 bases and J gave up 11 bases; unmatched junction bases: 11. The CDR3: CASSLTSGGGFGQYF. The CDR3 DNA reads as TGTGCCAGCAGCCTAACTAGCGGGGGGGGCTTCGGGCAGTATTTT.

V and J are TRBV5-1 and TRBJ1-2, with 11 bases matching TRBD1. The germline V gene encodes CDR1 SGHRS and CDR2 YFSETQ. This CDR3 has 15 residues. Trimming at V came to 8 bases and at J to 2 bases, leaving 8 bases not matched to a gene. The CDR3 reads CASQTGTGGNYGYTF. For the CDR3, the DNA is TGCGCCAGTCAGACCGGGACAGGGGGGAACTATGGCTACACCTTC.

CDR3 nucleotide sequence: TGTGCCAGCAGCCCGAACAGGGTTGAAGCTTTCTTT. It specifies CASSPNRVEAFF. V usage is TRBV7-9 and J usage is TRBJ1-1; possible D gene TRBD1, 6 bases. The CDR3 totals 12 residues. The germline V gene has CDR1 SEHNR and CDR2 FQNEAQ (reference sequence). V shed 5 bases and J shed 7 bases, with 11 bases lying between them. Looking up the rest from reference TRBV7-9 and TRBJ1-1 gives the full variable domain: DTGVSQNPRHKITKRGQNVTFRCDPISEHNRLYWYRQTLGQGPEFLTYFQNEAQLEKSRLLSDRFSAERPKGSFSTLEIQRTEQGDSAMYLCASSPNRVEAFFGQGTRLTVV.